These 2 T cell receptor beta chains share one sample of origin, sequenced in a study of cytomegalovirus exposure and HLA in healthy donors. Both 60 Vbeta primers and 13 Jbeta primers went into the PCR. TCRdb's table, derived via immunoSEQ multiplex PCR, lists solely in-frame clones and lacks some. The sample spans some 200,000 clones; the ten largest clones claim approximately 6.9%. The sequencing input was PBMCs. The receptors come from a man aged 25 to 40 in good health and CMV-seronegative.

This rearrangement joins TRBV19 to TRBJ2-7, with 9 nucleotides matching TRBD1. Germline values: CDR1 LNHDA, CDR2 SQIVND (reference sequence). With V trimmed by 5 bases and J by 5 bases, 4 bases remained unmatched. This CDR3 comprises 13 residues. The CDR3 DNA reads TGTGCCAGTAGTGAACAGGGGGCCCACGAGCAGTACTTC. Its protein product is CASSEQGAHEQYF.

The CDR3 DNA sequence: TGCGCCAGCAGCTTGGGGCTGGAGAATCAGCCCCAGCATTTT. Amino acids: CASSLGLENQPQHF. The chain employs TRBV5-1 and TRBJ1-5; D call uncertain. This CDR3 contains 14 residues. Trimming shortened V by 0 bases and J by 4 bases, and 8 bases separated the two germline ends. CDR1 and CDR2 (germline): SGHRS, YFSETQ.